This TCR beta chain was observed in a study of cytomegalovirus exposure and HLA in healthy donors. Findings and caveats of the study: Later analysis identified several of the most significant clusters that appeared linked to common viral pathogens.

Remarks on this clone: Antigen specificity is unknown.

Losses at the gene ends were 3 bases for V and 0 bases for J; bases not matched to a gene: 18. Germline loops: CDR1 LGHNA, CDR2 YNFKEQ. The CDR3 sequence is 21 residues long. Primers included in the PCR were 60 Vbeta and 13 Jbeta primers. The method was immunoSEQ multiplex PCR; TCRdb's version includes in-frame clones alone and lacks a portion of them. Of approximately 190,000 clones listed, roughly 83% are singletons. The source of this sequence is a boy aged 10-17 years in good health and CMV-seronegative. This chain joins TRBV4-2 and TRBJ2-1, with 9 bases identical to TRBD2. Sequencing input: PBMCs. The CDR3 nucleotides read TGTGCCAGCAGCCACACACCCGGCAGGACTAGCGTTTTTAACTCCTACAATGAGCAGTTCTTC. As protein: CASSHTPGRTSVFNSYNEQFF.